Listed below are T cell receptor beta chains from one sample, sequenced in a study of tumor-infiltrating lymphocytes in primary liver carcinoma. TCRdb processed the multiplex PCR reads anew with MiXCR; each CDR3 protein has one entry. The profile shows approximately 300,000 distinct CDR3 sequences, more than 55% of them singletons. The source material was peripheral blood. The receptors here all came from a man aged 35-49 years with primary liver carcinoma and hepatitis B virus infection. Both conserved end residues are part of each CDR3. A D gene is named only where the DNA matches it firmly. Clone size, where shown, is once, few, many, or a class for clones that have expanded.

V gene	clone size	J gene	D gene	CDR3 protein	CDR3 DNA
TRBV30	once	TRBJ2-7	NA	CAWSLYTGSYEQYF	TGTGCCTGGAGTCTTTATACAGGGTCCTACGAGCAGTACTTC
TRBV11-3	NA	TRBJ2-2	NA	CASSLAQRTGELFF	TGTGCCAGCAGCTTAGCCCAGCGCACCGGTGAGCTGTTTTTT
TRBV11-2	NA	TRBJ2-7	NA	CASSLSTRKGYEQYF	TGTGCCAGCAGCTTGAGTACCAGGAAGGGCTACGAGCAGTACTTC
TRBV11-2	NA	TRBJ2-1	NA	CASSLGGGHSYNEQFF	TGTGCTAGCAGCTTAGGGGGGGGCCATTCCTACAATGAGCAGTTCTTC
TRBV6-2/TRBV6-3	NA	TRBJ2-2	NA	CVTPRIGPAGELFF	TGTGTCACACCTAGAATCGGGCCGGCCGGGGAGCTGTTTTTT
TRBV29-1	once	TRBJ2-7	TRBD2	CSVESGGRTNEQYF	TGCAGCGTTGAATCTGGCGGGAGGACGAACGAGCAGTACTTC
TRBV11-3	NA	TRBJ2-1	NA	CASSPSPAYNELFF	TGTGCCAGTAGCCCCTCCCCAGCTTACAATGAGCTGTTCTTC
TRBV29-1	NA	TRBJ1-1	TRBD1	CSVQEDRGRSFF	TGCAGCGTTCAGGAGGACAGGGGAAGGTCTTTCTTT
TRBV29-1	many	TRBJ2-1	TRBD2	CSVVLAENEQFF	TGCAGCGTTGTCCTAGCGGAGAATGAGCAGTTCTTC
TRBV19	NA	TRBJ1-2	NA	CASTVDRRRGYTF	TGTGCCAGTACCGTAGACAGGCGCAGGGGCTACACCTTC
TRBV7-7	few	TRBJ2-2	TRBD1	CASSPDRGTGELFF	TGTGCTAGCAGCCCGGACAGGGGAACCGGGGAGCTGTTTTTT
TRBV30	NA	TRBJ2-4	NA	CAWSGGRGRGENIQYF	TGTGCCTGGAGTGGGGGAAGGGGGCGCGGGGAAAACATTCAGTACTTC
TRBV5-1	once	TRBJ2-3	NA	CASSARGFGTDTQYF	TGCGCCAGCAGCGCCAGGGGTTTCGGCACAGATACGCAGTATTTT
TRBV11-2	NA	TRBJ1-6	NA	CASRLGWGSPLHF	TGTGCCAGCAGATTAGGTTGGGGTTCACCCCTCCACTTT
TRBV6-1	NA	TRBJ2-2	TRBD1	CASRGSGQGSAGELFF	TGTGCCAGCAGGGGGTCGGGACAGGGATCAGCCGGGGAGCTGTTTTTT
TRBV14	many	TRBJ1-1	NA	CASSQDLTGGEAFF	TGTGCCAGCAGCCAAGATTTAACAGGAGGGGAAGCTTTCTTT
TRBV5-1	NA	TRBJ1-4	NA	CASSLDSSSTEKLFF	TGCGCCAGCAGCTTGGACAGTTCGAGTACTGAAAAACTGTTTTTT
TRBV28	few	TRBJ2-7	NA	CASNQGRVEQYF	TGTGCCAGCAACCAGGGGCGCGTCGAGCAGTACTTC
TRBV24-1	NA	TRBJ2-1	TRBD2	CATSDPVAGGPSNEQFF	TGTGCCACCAGTGATCCGGTGGCGGGAGGGCCGTCCAATGAGCAGTTCTTC
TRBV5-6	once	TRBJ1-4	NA	CASSLLTVDEKLFF	TGTGCCAGCAGCTTGCTGACAGTGGATGAAAAACTGTTTTTT
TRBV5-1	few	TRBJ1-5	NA	CASSPGVGQPQHF	TGCGCCAGCAGCCCTGGCGTAGGTCAGCCCCAGCATTTT
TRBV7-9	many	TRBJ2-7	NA	CASSFSSYEQYF	TGTGCCAGCAGCTTTAGCTCCTACGAGCAGTACTTC
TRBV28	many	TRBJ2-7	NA	CASSVIQGFGGNEQYF	TGTGCCAGCAGTGTCATACAGGGCTTCGGGGGAAACGAGCAGTACTTC
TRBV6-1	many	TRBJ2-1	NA	CASSGGASYNEQFF	TGTGCCAGCAGTGGCGGGGCTTCCTACAATGAGCAGTTCTTC
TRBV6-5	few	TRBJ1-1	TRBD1	CASRPSGTGGRHDRFNTEAFF	TGTGCCAGCAGACCTTCCGGGACAGGGGGCCGGCATGATCGCTTTAACACTGAAGCTTTCTTT